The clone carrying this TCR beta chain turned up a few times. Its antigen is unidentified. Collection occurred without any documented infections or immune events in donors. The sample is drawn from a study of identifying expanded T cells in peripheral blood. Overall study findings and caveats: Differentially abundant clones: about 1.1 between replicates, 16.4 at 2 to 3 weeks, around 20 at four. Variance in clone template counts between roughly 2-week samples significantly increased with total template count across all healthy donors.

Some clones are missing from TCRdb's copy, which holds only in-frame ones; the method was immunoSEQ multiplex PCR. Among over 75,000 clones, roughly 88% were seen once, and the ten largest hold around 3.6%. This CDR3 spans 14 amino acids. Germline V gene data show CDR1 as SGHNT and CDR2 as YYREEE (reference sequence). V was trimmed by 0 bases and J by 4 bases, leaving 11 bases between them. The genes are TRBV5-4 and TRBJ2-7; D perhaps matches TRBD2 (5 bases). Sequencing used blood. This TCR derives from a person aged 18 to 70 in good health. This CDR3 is CASSLGAAGYEQYF. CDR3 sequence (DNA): TGTGCCAGCAGCTTGGGAGCGGCAGGATACGAGCAGTACTTC.